Listed here are 7 T cell receptor beta chains from one sample, sequenced in a study of graft-versus-host responses after intestinal transplantation. These receptors have no known antigen. Assay used: immunoSEQ multiplex PCR; TCRdb lists only in-frame clones, some missing. Altogether about 36,000 clones are present, around 94% being singletons, with the ten largest covering 0.2% to 0.25%. This specimen was unstimulated CD4+ T cells sorted from spleen or lymph node cells, taken before transplant. Source of these receptors: a human donor who was the organ donor for an intestinal transplant.

The J gene is TRBJ2-5, the V gene TRBV5-1; unclear D gene. Germline V gene lookup returns CDR1 SGHRS and CDR2 YFSETQ. The CDR3 has 14 residues. V was pared by 5 bases and J by 5 bases, with 16 bases between. DNA for the CDR3: TGCGCCAGCAGTCAGGAAGCAGTGGGGGAGACCCAGTACTTC. Its protein is CASSQEAVGETQYF.

The chain links TRBV6-5 to TRBJ1-1; TRBD1 is a possible D gene (6 bases). Germline CDR1 MNHEY, CDR2 SVGAGI. The CDR3 contains 14 residues. V lost 11 bases to trimming and J lost 2 bases, with 18 bases between them. The DNA for the CDR3 is TGTGCCGCCTCCCGAGGACAGCTTAACACTGAAGCTTTCTTT. This translates into CAASRGQLNTEAFF.

This chain connects TRBV15 to TRBJ2-3; D may be TRBD2 (6 bases). Between the trimmed V and J ends, which lost 0 bases and 2 bases, there was a span of 12 bases. The CDR3 consists of 16 residues. Germline V gene data show CDR1 as LNHNV and CDR2 as YYDKDF (reference sequence). CDR3: CATSRDVGGSTDTQYF. CDR3 in DNA: TGTGCCACCAGCAGAGATGTCGGGGGATCCACAGATACGCAGTATTTT.

The V and J genes are TRBV20-1 and TRBJ1-1, with TRBD1 as a possible D gene (5 bases). CDR3 size: 9 residues. CDR1 DFQATT and CDR2 SNEGSKA come from the germline V gene (reference sequence). This chain's CDR3 is CTQGTEAFF. The DNA for the CDR3 is TGCACCCAGGGAACTGAAGCTTTCTTT.

This sequence joins TRBV6-5 and TRBJ2-3, with no clear D. V was cut by 10 bases and J by 2 bases, with 4 bases left in between. CDR1 is MNHEY, CDR2 SVGAGI, per germline. CDR3 size: 10 residues. Written as DNA, the CDR3 is TGTGCCACCTTCACAGATACGCAGTATTTT. Protein: CATFTDTQYF.

The CDR3 spells CASSQEFQETQYF. CDR3 bases: TGCGCCAGCAGCCAAGAATTTCAAGAGACCCAGTACTTC. The J gene is TRBJ2-5, the V gene TRBV4-3; the D is unclear. CDR1 LGHNA and CDR2 YSLEER come from the germline V gene. Trimming left V 0 bases short and J 2 bases short, with 4 bases between. The CDR3 runs to 13 residues.

This chain links TRBV5-1 with TRBJ1-6; the D gene is possibly TRBD1 (6 bases). There are 15 residues in the CDR3. Germline CDR1 SGHRS, CDR2 YFSETQ. Trimming shortened V by 0 bases and J by 6 bases, and 10 bases separated the two germline ends. Here the CDR3 reads CASSLDRVGNSPLHF. Written as DNA, the CDR3 is TGCGCCAGCAGCTTGGACAGGGTTGGTAATTCACCCCTCCACTTT.